This T cell receptor beta chain was sequenced for a study of response to subunit inactivated influenza vaccine. Overall study results and limits: Each seasonal influenza vaccination, the authors suggested, recruits few new T cells.

TCRdb fed the RT-PCR reads into MiXCR, producing one record per CDR3 protein. The data contain a few hundred thousand distinct CDR3 sequences, 11% to 15% of them singletons. The CDR3 runs to 17 residues. Per germline, CDR1 SGHAT and CDR2 FQNNGV. Trimming removed 1 base at V and 0 bases at J, with 13 bases between. Worth noting for this clonotype: The antigen is unknown.

The clonotype originates from a man aged 50 to 59 who received an inactivated influenza vaccine. The source was PBMCs from blood, collected 11 to 12 days after vaccination. The genes are TRBV11-2 and TRBJ1-3; D is uncertain. The CDR3 loop is CASSLALGRTSGNTIYF. In nucleotides, the CDR3 is TGTGCCAGCAGCTTAGCTCTCGGACGTACCTCTGGAAACACCATATATTTT.